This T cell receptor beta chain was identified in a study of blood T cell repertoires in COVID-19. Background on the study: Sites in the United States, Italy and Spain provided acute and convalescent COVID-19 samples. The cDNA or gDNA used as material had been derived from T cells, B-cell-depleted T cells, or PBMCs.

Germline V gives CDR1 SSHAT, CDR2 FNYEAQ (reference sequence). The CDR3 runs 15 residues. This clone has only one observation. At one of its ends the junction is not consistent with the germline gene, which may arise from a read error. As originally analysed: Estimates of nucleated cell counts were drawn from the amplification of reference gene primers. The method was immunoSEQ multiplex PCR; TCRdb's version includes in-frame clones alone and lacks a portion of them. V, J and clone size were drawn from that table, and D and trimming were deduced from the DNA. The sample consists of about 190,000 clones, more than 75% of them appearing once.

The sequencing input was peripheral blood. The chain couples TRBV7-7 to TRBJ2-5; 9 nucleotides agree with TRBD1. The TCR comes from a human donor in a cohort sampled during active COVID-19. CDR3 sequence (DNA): TGTGCTAGCAGCGCAGGGACAGGGCCTCAAGAGACCCAGTACTTC. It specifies CASSAGTGPQETQYF. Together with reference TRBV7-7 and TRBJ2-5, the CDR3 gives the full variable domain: GAGVSQSPRYKVTKRGQDVTLRCDPISSHATLYWYQQALGQGPEFLTYFNYEAQPDKSGLPSDRFSAERPEGSISTLTIQRTEQRDSAMYRCASSAGTGPQETQYFGPGTRLLVL.